This note documents a single T cell receptor beta chain sequence. The target antigen is unknown. The assay was immunoSEQ multiplex PCR, and TCRdb's table has in-frame clones only and misses some. This repertoire shows 95,000 to 100,000 clones, more than 70% found once; its top ten account for around 9.6%. Looked up from germline, CDR1 is LNHNV and CDR2 is YYDKDF (reference sequence). J was trimmed by 2 bases and V by 0 bases; bases with no gene match: 4. The CDR3 is 17 residues long. This sample was taken from a study of T cell responses to AZD1222 COVID-19 vaccine. The study, taken as a whole, reports: Among the donors, most were white British and more were female, and clonal diversity was possibly underestimated.

The chain recombines TRBV15 with TRBJ1-1; 12 bases are shared with TRBD1. The clonotype originates from an adult who received the AZD1222 COVID-19 vaccine. The sequenced sample was peripheral blood, obtained 28 days after the second AZD1222 dose. CDR3 nucleotide sequence: TGTGCCACCAGCAGAGATGTGGGGACAGGGGGCAACACTGAAGCTTTCTTT. As protein: CATSRDVGTGGNTEAFF.